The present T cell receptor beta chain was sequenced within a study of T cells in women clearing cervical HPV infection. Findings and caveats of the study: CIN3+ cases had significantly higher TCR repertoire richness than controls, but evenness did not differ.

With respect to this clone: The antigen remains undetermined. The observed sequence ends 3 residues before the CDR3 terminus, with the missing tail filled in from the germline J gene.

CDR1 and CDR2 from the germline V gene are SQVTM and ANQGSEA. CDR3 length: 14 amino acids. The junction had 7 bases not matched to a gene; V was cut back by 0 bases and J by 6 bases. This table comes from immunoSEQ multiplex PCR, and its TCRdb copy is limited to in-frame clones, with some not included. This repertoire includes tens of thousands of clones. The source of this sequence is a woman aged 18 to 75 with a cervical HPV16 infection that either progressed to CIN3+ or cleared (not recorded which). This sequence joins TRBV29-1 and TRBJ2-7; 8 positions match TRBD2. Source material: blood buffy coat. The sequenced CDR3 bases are TGCAGCGTTGAAGACCGGGGGGGGCCGAGCGAG. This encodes CSVEDRGGPSE. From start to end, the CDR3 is CSVEDRGGPSEQYF.